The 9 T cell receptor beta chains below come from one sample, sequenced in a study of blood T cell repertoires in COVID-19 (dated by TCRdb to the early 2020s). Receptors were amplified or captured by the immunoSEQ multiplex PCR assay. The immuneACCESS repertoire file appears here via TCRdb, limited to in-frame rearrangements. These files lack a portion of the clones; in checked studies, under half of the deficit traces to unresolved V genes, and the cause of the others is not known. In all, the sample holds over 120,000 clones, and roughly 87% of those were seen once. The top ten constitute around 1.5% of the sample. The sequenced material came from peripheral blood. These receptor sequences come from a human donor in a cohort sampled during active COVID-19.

The CDR3 sequence: CASLPWAATNEKLFF. The CDR3 coding sequence is TGTGCCAGCCTCCCGTGGGCTGCAACTAATGAAAAACTGTTTTTT. The V and J genes are TRBV25-1 and TRBJ1-4; unclear D gene. This CDR3 has 15 residues. V was cut by 8 bases and J by 0 bases, with 13 bases left in between. Germline CDR1 is MGHDK and CDR2 is SYGVNS.

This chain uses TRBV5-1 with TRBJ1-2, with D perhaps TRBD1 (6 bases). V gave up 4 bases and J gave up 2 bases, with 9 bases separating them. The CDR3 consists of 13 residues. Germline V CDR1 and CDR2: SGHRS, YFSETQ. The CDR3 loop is CASSVGQNYGYTF. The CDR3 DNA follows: TGCGCCAGCAGCGTAGGACAGAACTATGGCTACACCTTC.

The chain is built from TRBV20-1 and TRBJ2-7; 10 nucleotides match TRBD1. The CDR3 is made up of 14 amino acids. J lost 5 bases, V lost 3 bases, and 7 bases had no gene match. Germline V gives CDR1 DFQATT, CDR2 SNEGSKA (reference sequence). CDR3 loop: CSASPGQGVHEQYF. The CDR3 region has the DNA TGCAGTGCTAGTCCCGGACAGGGGGTTCACGAGCAGTACTTC.

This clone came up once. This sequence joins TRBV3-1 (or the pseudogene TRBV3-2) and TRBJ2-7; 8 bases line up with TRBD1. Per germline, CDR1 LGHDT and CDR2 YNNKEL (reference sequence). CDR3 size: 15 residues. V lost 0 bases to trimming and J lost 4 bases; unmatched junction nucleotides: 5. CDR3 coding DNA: TGTGCCAGCAGCCAAGAGGGCAGGGGGCTATACGAGCAGTACTTC. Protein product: CASSQEGRGLYEQYF.

CDR3: CASSLIYLPTYEQYF. The CDR3 DNA reads as TGTGCCAGCAGCTTGATATACCTCCCTACCTACGAGCAGTACTTC. The rearrangement links TRBV5-6 to TRBJ2-7, with D unresolved. Germline V gene data show CDR1 as SGHDT and CDR2 as YYEEEE. The ends were cut back, 1 base at V and 2 bases at J, with 13 bases in the middle. This CDR3 contains 15 residues.

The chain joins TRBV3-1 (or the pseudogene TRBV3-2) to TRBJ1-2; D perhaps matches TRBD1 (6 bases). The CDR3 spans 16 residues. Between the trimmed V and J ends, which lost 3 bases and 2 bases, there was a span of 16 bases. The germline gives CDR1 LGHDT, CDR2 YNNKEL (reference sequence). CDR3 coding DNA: TGTGCCAGCAGCCACTCCGGACAGAAACCGAACTATGGCTACACCTTC. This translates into CASSHSGQKPNYGYTF.

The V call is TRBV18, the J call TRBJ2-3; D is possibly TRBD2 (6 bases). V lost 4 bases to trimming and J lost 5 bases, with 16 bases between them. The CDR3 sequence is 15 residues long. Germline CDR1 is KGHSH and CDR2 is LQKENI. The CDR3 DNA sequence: TGTGCCAGCTCACAATATACGGGGGTTCTAGATACGCAGTATTTT. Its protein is CASSQYTGVLDTQYF.

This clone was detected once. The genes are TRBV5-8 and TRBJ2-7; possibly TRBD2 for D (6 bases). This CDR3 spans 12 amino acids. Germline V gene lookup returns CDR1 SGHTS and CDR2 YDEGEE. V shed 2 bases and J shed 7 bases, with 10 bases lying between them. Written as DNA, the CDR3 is TGTGCCAGCAGCTTCGGGGCGGGAGAGCAGTACTTC. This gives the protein CASSFGAGEQYF.

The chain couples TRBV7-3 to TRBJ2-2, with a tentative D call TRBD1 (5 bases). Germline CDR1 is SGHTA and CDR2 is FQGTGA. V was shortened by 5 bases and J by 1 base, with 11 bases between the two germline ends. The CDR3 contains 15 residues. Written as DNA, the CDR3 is TGTGCCAGCAGCCGAGCAGGGTTGAACACCGGGGAGCTGTTTTTT. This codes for CASSRAGLNTGELFF.